The clone carrying this T cell receptor (beta chain) was recorded at least ten times. The authors ran a second PCR of about 6 to 11 cycles using a sample-barcoded 5' primer and a J-beta primer mix. Each sample yielded at least 2.5 million CDR3-containing paired-end reads. One entry per CDR3 protein, called by TCRdb with MiXCR from the 5' RACE reads. Of fewer than 900,000 distinct CDR3 sequences in the sample, around 45% were seen once. This record belongs to a study of blood T cells in healthy people across ages. Every donor gave around 10 milliliters of peripheral blood. Per individual sample, total RNA of at least 5.5 micrograms was extracted. The clonotype was recovered from a woman aged 55-70 years in good health. Sequenced sample: blood.

The CDR3 protein is CASSGDLAGQGQETQYF. Written as DNA, the CDR3 is TGTGCCAGCAGTGGGGATCTGGCCGGACAGGGTCAAGAGACCCAGTACTTC. The V and J genes are TRBV2 and TRBJ2-5, with 8 positions matching TRBD1. CDR1 is SNHLY and CDR2 is FYNNEI in the germline V gene. The CDR3 is made up of 17 amino acids. Trimming at V came to 4 bases and at J to 2 bases, leaving 12 bases not matched to a gene.